This T cell receptor (beta chain) was captured by sequencing in a study of PD-1 blockade in classical Hodgkin lymphoma (dated by TCRdb to about 2020). A note on the overall study: Nivolumab dosing was 3 mg/kg intravenously every 2 weeks, continuing until either disease progression or unacceptable toxicity. The study used CyTOF and TCR beta sequencing to define a peripheral blood immune signature of response to PD-1 blockade in classical Hodgkin lymphoma.

General conclusions and limits of the study: A significant rise by C4D1 was seen in CD4+ but not CD8+ TCR diversity (p=0.0027 vs p=0.16), with the rise being most apparent in complete responders (p=0.02). Baseline TCR diversity was reported as lower in newly diagnosed patients than in healthy donors, and lower still in relapsed/refractory patients. The study was limited to a single clinical trial cohort, and causes of repertoire differences, possibly disease activity or prior therapy, remained undefined. Among trial patients, those achieving complete response had baseline diversity similar to that of newly diagnosed patients, while diversity was significantly lower in partial responders and progressors. Patients starting nivolumab less than 1 year after ASCT had lower diversity and were excluded from later analyses to avoid confounding by immune reconstitution.

Genomic DNA was extracted with the Qiagen DNeasy kit from unsorted PBMCs and from negatively selected CD4+ and CD8+ fractions. TCR beta CDR3 regions were subjected to amplification by immunoSEQ multiplex PCR with primers that anneal to V and J segments. Amplification bias was minimized using a synthetic immune receptor repertoire, and residual bias was removed computationally after sequencing. The published analysis was carried out like this. Custom Python scripts were used to quantify repertoire diversity as the Shannon entropy index. The unsorted, CD4+ and CD8+ repertoires were each analyzed separately, with the exception of combined analyses, where CD4+ and CD8+ sequences were merged in silico. Clonal expansion was defined as at least a 2-fold frequency increase after treatment relative to C1D1, with a pseudocount of 0.5 for undetected baseline clones. Clones with 0 or 1 copy at C1D1 were defined as singleton clones, while clones with 2 or more copies were defined as non-singleton clones. Clones expanded in unsorted samples were assigned a CD4+, CD8+ or unknown annotation through matching of protein sequences in sorted samples from the same patient. Diversity changes from C1D1 to C4D1 were tested in paired samples using Wilcoxon tests. Imported from immuneACCESS, the table was reduced by TCRdb to in-frame sequences with V and J called. These copies leave out some clones; in studies compared against another copy, an unresolved V gene accounts for under half, and the cause of the remainder is not known. V, J and clone size derive from that table, while D and trimming were established from the DNA sequence. The sample table lists more than 13,000 clones, under 90% of them with a count of one. In total, the top ten clones hold 15% to 20% of the sample.

Taken from cysteine to phenylalanine, the CDR3 has 15 residues. This entry keeps only the CDR3 DNA: 45 bases, framed from base 1. The germline V gene sets CDR1 to MGHDK and CDR2 to SYGVNS. The V end gives up 3 bases and the J end 4 bases, leaving 0 bases in the junction not matched to a gene. This clone has just one count. Its antigen remains undetermined. Nothing much larger sits one base from this clone, and base qualities are not available. The time point label, read with the paper, signifies: cycle 4 day 1 (C4D1), after around six weeks of nivolumab. Every trial patient had relapsed after autologous stem cell transplantation, and cohorts A, B and C differed in prior brentuximab vedotin exposure. A Miltenyi CD8+ T cell isolation kit was used for magnetic negative selection to purify CD8+ T cells from thawed PBMCs. The trial cohort included fewer than 60 patients with relapsed/refractory classical Hodgkin lymphoma, and each patient had a best overall response of complete response, partial response or progressive disease. Single-agent nivolumab was administered to trial patients in the multi-cohort phase II CheckMate 205 trial. Best overall response was determined by an independent review committee according to the 2007 International Working Group response criteria. Trial PBMCs were collected immediately before nivolumab initiation (C1D1) and during therapy at cycle 2 day 1 and cycle 4 day 1. Peripheral blood was collected in 8 mL Vacutainer Cell Preparation Tubes, from which PBMCs were isolated by centrifugation and then cryopreserved. Purified CD4+ and CD8+ fractions were prepared only for cases with an additional available PBMC sample. Magnetically labelled cells were removed on LS columns in a quadroMACS separator, and the flow-through was collected as the purified fraction.

This clonotype originated in a human donor with classical Hodgkin lymphoma. The sample here was CD8+ T cells from blood, taken before the fourth cycle of nivolumab. The chain is made from TRBV25-1 and TRBJ2-1; TRBD2 lines up with 13 middle nucleotides. The nucleotide sequence reads as follows: TGTGCCAGCAGTGAGGGACTAGCGGGGTACAATGAGCAGTTCTTC. This translates into CASSEGLAGYNEQFF.